This T cell receptor (beta chain) was captured by sequencing in a study of patients and donors after allogeneic stem cell transplantation. In TCRdb, the RT-PCR reads were re-called with MiXCR into one record per CDR3 protein. The sample holds tens of thousands of distinct CDR3 sequences, approximately 26% seen once. CDR3 length: 13 amino acids. The germline CDR1 and CDR2 sequences are SGDLS and YYNGEE. V lost 0 bases, J lost 7 bases, and 7 bases lay in between. The rearrangement joins TRBV9 to TRBJ2-2; D gene unclear. The clonotype comes from a human donor who was either an allogeneic HSCT recipient or a stem cell or donor lymphocyte infusion donor (not recorded which). It is not recorded whose cells these are; they may come from a transplant donor. Source material: blood, either unsorted or a sorted T cell fraction (not recorded which). CDR3 region: CASSVEGIGELFF. The DNA for the CDR3 is TGTGCCAGCAGCGTAGAAGGGATCGGGGAGCTGTTTTTT.